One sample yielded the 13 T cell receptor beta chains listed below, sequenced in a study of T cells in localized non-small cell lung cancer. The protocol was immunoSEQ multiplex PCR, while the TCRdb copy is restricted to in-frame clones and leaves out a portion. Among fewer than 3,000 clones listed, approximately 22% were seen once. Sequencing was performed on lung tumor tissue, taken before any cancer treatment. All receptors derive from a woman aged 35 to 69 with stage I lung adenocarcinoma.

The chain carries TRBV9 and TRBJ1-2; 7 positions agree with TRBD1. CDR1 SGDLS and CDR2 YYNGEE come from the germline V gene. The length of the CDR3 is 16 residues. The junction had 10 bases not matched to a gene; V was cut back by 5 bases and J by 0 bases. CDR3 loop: CASSEEGASANYGYTF. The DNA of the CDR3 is TGTGCCAGCAGTGAAGAGGGGGCTAGCGCTAACTATGGCTACACCTTC.

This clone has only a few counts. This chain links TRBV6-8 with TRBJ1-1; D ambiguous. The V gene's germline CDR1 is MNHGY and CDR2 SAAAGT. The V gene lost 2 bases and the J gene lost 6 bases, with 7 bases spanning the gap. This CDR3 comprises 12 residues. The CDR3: CASSYQGAEAFF. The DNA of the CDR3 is TGTGCCAGCAGTTACCAAGGCGCTGAAGCTTTCTTT.

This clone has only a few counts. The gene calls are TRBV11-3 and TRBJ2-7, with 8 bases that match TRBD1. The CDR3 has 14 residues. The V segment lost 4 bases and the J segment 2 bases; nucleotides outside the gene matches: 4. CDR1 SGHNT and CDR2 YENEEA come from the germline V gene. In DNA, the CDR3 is TGTGCCAGCAGCTCCGGACAGGGTACCTACGAGCAGTACTTC. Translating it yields CASSSGQGTYEQYF.

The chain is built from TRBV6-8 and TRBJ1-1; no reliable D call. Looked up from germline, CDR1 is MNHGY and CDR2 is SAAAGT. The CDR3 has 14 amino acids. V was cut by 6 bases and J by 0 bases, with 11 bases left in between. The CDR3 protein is CASSLNRMNTEAFF. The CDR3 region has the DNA TGTGCCAGCAGCCTAAACCGAATGAACACTGAAGCTTTCTTT.

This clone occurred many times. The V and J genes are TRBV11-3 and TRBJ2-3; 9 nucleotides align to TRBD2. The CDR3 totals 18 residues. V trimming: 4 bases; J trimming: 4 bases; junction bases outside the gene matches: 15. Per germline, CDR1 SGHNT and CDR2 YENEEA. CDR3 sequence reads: CASSSPPRGGRIADTQYF. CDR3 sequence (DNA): TGTGCCAGCAGCTCTCCCCCGCGGGGGGGCCGGATCGCAGATACGCAGTATTTT.

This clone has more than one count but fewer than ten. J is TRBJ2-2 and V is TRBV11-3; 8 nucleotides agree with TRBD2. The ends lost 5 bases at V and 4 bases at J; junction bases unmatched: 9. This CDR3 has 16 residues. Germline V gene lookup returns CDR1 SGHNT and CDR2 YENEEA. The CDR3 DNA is TGTGCCAGCAGCCCGCGGGGGGACACCACCACCGGGGAGCTGTTTTTT. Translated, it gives CASSPRGDTTTGELFF.

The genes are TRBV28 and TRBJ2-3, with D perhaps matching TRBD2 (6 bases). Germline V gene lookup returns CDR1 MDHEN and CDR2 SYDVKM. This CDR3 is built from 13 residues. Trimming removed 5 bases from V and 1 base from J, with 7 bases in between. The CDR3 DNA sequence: TGTGCCAGCAGTCCGGGGGGCACAGATACGCAGTATTTT. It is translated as CASSPGGTDTQYF.

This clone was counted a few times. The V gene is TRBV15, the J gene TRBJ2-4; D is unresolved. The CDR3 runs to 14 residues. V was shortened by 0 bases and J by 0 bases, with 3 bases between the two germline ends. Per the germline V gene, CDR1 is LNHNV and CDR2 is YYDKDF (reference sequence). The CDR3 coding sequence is TGTGCCACCAGCAGAGACCTAGCCAAAAACATTCAGTACTTC. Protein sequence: CATSRDLAKNIQYF.

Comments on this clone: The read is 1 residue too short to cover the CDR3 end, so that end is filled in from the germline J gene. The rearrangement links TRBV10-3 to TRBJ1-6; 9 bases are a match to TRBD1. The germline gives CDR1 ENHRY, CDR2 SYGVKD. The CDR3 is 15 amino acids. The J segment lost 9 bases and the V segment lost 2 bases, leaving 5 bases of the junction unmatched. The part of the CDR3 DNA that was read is TGTGCCATCAGTGAGAGAGGACAGGGGAGTTCACCCCTCCAC. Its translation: CAISERGQGSSPLH. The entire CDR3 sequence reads CAISERGQGSSPLHF.

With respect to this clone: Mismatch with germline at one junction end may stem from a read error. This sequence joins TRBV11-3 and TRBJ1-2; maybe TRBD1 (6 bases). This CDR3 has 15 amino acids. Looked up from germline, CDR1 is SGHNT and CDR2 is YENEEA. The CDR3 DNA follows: TGTGCCAGCAGCGTAGATGCTGGGGGCAACTATGGCTACACCTTC. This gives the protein CASSVDAGGNYGYTF.

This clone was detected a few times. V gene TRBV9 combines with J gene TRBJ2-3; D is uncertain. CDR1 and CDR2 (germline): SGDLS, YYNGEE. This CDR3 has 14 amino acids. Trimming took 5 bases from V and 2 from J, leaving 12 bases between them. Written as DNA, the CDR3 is TGTGCCAGCAGTTTCGACACCCTCACAGATACGCAGTATTTT. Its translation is CASSFDTLTDTQYF.

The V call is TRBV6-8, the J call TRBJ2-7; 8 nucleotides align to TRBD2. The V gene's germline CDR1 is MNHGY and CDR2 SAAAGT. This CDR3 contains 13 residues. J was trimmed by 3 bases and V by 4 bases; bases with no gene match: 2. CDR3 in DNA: TGTGCCAGCAGTTCCAGCGGGAGCTACGAGCAGTACTTC. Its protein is CASSSSGSYEQYF.

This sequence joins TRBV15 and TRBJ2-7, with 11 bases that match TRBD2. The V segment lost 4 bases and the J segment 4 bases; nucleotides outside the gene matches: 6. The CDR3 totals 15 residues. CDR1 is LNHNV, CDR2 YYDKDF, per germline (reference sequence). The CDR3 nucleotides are TGTGCCACCAGCAAAGTAGCGGGGGGGCTTTACGAGCAGTACTTC. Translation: CATSKVAGGLYEQYF.